Shown below are 27 T cell receptor beta chains from a single sample sequenced in a study of regulatory T cells in long-lasting Graves disease (dated by TCRdb to 2020 to 2023). Preparation of the library involved multiplex PCR. The data were produced on an Illumina HiSeq 4000. CDR3 regions were amplified by Arm-PCR with iRepertoire HTBI primers to construct TCR beta libraries. The raw public reads went through TCRdb reprocessing: fastp at Q25, MiXCR clone calling, in-frame beta chains kept. A single entry per CDR3 protein holds the most common genes and DNA from its merged rows. The sample data list hundreds of thousands of distinct CDR3 sequences, and roughly 16% of these were observed just once. The ten most abundant clones make up more than 20% of the sample. The time point label here, explained by the study, means: newly diagnosed GD, antithyroid drugs for less than 3 months. For both TCR sequencing and RNA sequencing, RNA was extracted from PBMCs in TRIzol.

These data are also associated with another study on T cells in Graves' hyperthyroidism and ophthalmopathy.

The sequences come from peripheral blood mononuclear cells (PBMCs), collected at new diagnosis, from a patient treated with antithyroid drugs. These receptors came from a woman aged 35 to 60 with Graves disease. Donor details come from another sample of the same person, matched by shared clones.

This clonotype was seen at least ten times. The chain carries TRBV2 and TRBJ1-5, with D unresolved. Trimming pared 5 bases from V and 0 bases from J, leaving 11 bases between. The germline V gene has CDR1 SNHLY and CDR2 FYNNEI. CDR3 length: 15 amino acids. CDR3 sequence: CASSYGSISNQPQHF. The CDR3 coding sequence is TGTGCCAGCAGTTACGGGTCTATTAGCAATCAGCCCCAGCATTTT.

This clonotype was seen ten or more times. V gene TRBV12-3 or TRBV12-4 combines with J gene TRBJ2-1; D assignment may be TRBD1 or TRBD2 (5 bases each). The CDR3 extends over 17 amino acids. V dropped 4 bases and J dropped 2 bases, with 18 bases sitting between them. CDR3 in DNA: TGTGCCAGCAGTTACCCCCGGGACGAAGGGACCTACAATGAGCAGTTCTTC. Protein: CASSYPRDEGTYNEQFF.

This clonotype has only a few counts. A much larger clone differs from this one at a single base, so this may be a read error. This rearrangement joins TRBV7-8 to TRBJ2-1; either TRBD1 or TRBD2 may supply D (5 bases each). The CDR3 sequence is 17 residues long. The V gene's germline CDR1 is SGHVS and CDR2 FQNEAQ. As DNA, the CDR3 is TGTGCCCGCAGCTTCCGGGGCATGGGGGTGTCCTACAATGAGCAGTTCTTC. Translation: CARSFRGMGVSYNEQFF. Using reference TRBV7-8 and TRBJ2-1 for the parts outside the CDR3, the full variable domain is GAGVSQSPRYKVAKRGQDVALRCDPISGHVSLFWYQQALGQGPEFLTYFQNEAQLDKSGLPSDRFFAERPEGSVSTLKIQRTQQEDSAVYLCARSFRGMGVSYNEQFFGPGTRLTVL.

V usage is TRBV7-9 and J usage is TRBJ1-2; TRBD1 matches at 7 bases. This CDR3 has 14 residues. Germline V lookup: CDR1 SEHNR, CDR2 FQNEAQ (reference sequence). Trimming removed 5 bases from V and 6 bases from J; junction bases left unmatched: 9. In DNA, the CDR3 is TGTGCCAGCAGCAGCCCGACAGGGTGGCATGGCTACACCTTC. Translating gives CASSSPTGWHGYTF.

In this sample, this clonotype turned up many times. The chain combines TRBV3-1 with TRBJ1-1, with D maybe TRBD1 (5 bases). The germline V and J ends were trimmed by 0 bases and 0 bases, with 20 bases remaining between them. The CDR3 covers 19 residues. Germline V gene data show CDR1 as LGHDT and CDR2 as YNNKEL (reference sequence). CDR3 residues: CASSQDGQGPVEMNTEAFF. CDR3 bases: TGTGCCAGCAGCCAAGATGGCCAGGGACCTGTTGAGATGAACACTGAAGCTTTCTTT.

V gene TRBV20-1 combines with J gene TRBJ1-5, with no clear D. The CDR3 is 14 residues long. CDR1 is DFQATT and CDR2 is SNEGSKA in the germline V gene (reference sequence). Trimming took off 6 bases at V and 0 bases at J, with 12 bases between the two ends. The CDR3: CSASVVDSNQPQHF. For the CDR3, the DNA is TGCAGTGCCAGCGTGGTAGATAGCAATCAGCCCCAGCATTTT.

The rearrangement links TRBV11-2 to TRBJ2-3; a possible D gene is TRBD1 (7 bases). This CDR3 is built from 19 residues. Germline CDR1 is SGHAT and CDR2 is FQNNGV. The V gene lost 0 bases and the J gene lost 2 bases, with 21 bases spanning the gap. This chain's CDR3 is CASSLDAGGRFTATDTQYF. The DNA of the CDR3 is TGTGCCAGCAGCTTAGATGCAGGGGGGCGCTTCACAGCCACAGATACGCAGTATTTT.

There are a few counts of this clonotype. V is TRBV29-1 and J is TRBJ1-2; D is uncertain. Looked up from germline, CDR1 is SQVTM and CDR2 is ANQGSEA. V lost 0 bases and J lost 4, with 9 bases in between. The CDR3 contains 13 residues. For the CDR3, the DNA is TGCAGCGTTGAAGACGGGTCAGCCTATGGCTACACCTTC. Translated: CSVEDGSAYGYTF. Filled out from reference TRBV29-1 and TRBJ1-2, the complete variable domain reads SAVISQKPSRDICQRGTSLTIQCQVDSQVTMMFWYRQQPGQSLTLIATANQGSEATYESGFVIDKFPISRPNLTFSTLTVSNMSPEDSSIYLCSVEDGSAYGYTFGSGTRLTVV.

This clonotype was observed many times. V and J are TRBV20-1 and TRBJ2-1; TRBD1 or TRBD2 may be the D gene (6 bases each). This CDR3 spans 14 amino acids. From germline, CDR1 is DFQATT and CDR2 SNEGSKA (reference sequence). The V end was cut by 3 bases, the J end by 8 bases, with 17 bases between. The CDR3 loop is CSAREGSGDHEQFF. The CDR3 DNA follows: TGCAGTGCTAGGGAGGGCTCAGGGGACCATGAGCAGTTCTTC.

The chain joins TRBV27 to TRBJ2-2; TRBD2 might be the D (6 bases). Germline values: CDR1 MNHEY, CDR2 SMNVEV (reference sequence). V lost 2 bases and J lost 6, with 19 bases in between. This CDR3 is 17 amino acids long. DNA of the CDR3: TGTGCCAGCAGTTTACGAGCGGGTCCTCAGTGGGCCGGGGAGCTGTTTTTT. This sequence encodes CASSLRAGPQWAGELFF.

Only a few counts were recorded for this clonotype. The chain couples TRBV6-2 or TRBV6-3 to TRBJ1-4; D possibly corresponds to TRBD1 (5 bases). CDR3 length equals 13 residues. Germline CDR1 reads MNHEY; CDR2 reads SVGEGT. Trimming shortened V by 6 bases and J by 15 bases, and 20 bases separated the two germline ends. CDR3 loop: CASSLGGVRVVFF. The CDR3 nucleotides read TGTGCCAGCAGCCTGGGGGGGGTCAGGGTCGTGTTTTTT.

This clonotype has more than one count but fewer than ten. The chain joins TRBV27 to TRBJ2-2; D not resolved. Germline CDR1 MNHEY, CDR2 SMNVEV (reference sequence). With 0 bases removed from V and 4 bases from J, the gap between germline ends came to 9 bases. The CDR3 totals 15 residues. This CDR3 reads CASSLSSMSTGELFF. CDR3 DNA: TGTGCCAGCAGTTTATCGTCGATGAGCACCGGGGAGCTGTTTTTT.

This clonotype was counted between two and nine times. V usage is TRBV7-2 and J usage is TRBJ2-1; TRBD1 or TRBD2 may be the D gene (6 bases each). Per the germline V gene, CDR1 is SGHTA and CDR2 is FQGNSA. V was pared by 1 base and J by 9 bases, with 13 bases between. This CDR3 comprises 14 residues. CDR3 loop: CASSLVPGASEQFF. As DNA, the CDR3 is TGTGCCAGCAGCTTAGTTCCGGGGGCTAGTGAGCAGTTCTTC.

J is TRBJ2-7 and V is TRBV20-1; 10 nucleotides line up with TRBD1. This CDR3 has 14 amino acids. J was trimmed by 4 bases and V by 4 bases; bases with no gene match: 7. The germline gives CDR1 DFQATT, CDR2 SNEGSKA (reference sequence). The CDR3 is CSATSGTGVYEQYF. The CDR3 region has the DNA TGCAGTGCTACCTCCGGGACAGGGGTATACGAGCAGTACTTC.

This clonotype was seen once. The chain uses TRBV7-9 and TRBJ1-4; D is unclear. The length of the CDR3 is 15 residues. The V gene lost 0 bases and the J gene lost 1 base, with 6 bases spanning the gap. CDR1 is SEHNR and CDR2 is FQNEAQ in the germline V gene (reference sequence). The DNA of the CDR3 is TGTGCCAGCAGCTTAGCGCTGAGAACTAATGAAAAACTGTTTTTT. Its translation: CASSLALRTNEKLFF.

In DNA, the CDR3 is TGCAGTGCTATCGACAGGGGTCCTATTAATCAGCCCCAGCATTTT. Protein: CSAIDRGPINQPQHF. This chain links TRBV20-1 with TRBJ1-5; TRBD1 agrees at 8 bases. Losses at the gene ends were 4 bases for V and 4 bases for J; bases not matched to a gene: 9. Germline V gene data show CDR1 as DFQATT and CDR2 as SNEGSKA (reference sequence). The CDR3 has 15 residues.

The J gene is TRBJ2-5, the V gene TRBV5-1; TRBD1 matches 9 bases. The V gene's germline CDR1 is SGHRS and CDR2 YFSETQ. The CDR3 spans 16 residues. The trim removed 1 base at V and 5 bases at J, leaving 9 bases unmatched. The CDR3 DNA is TGCGCCAGCAGCTTGACAGGGGGCGTGGGTCTCGAGACCCAGTACTTC. Translated: CASSLTGGVGLETQYF.

In its sample, this clonotype was seen a few times. This sequence joins TRBV6-1 and TRBJ2-1; maybe TRBD2 (6 bases). CDR1 and CDR2 from the germline V gene are MNHNS and SASEGT. The length of the CDR3 is 16 residues. Deletions cut 5 bases from V and 6 bases from J, with 20 bases between. The CDR3: CASSSLTGLSSNEQFF. CDR3 DNA sequence: TGTGCCAGCAGTAGTCTCACGGGACTTTCTTCCAATGAGCAGTTCTTC.

This clonotype was counted between two and nine times. The chain joins TRBV20-1 to TRBJ2-7; D is possibly TRBD2 (5 bases). Trimming removed 6 bases at V and 3 bases at J, with 18 bases between. Germline V gene lookup returns CDR1 DFQATT and CDR2 SNEGSKA (reference sequence). This CDR3 is built from 14 residues. The CDR3 loop reads CSANEAGMNYEQYF. For the CDR3, the DNA is TGCAGTGCAAACGAGGCCGGGATGAACTACGAGCAGTACTTC.

The chain combines TRBV6-2 or TRBV6-3 with TRBJ2-1; 16 bases are a match to TRBD2. The V gene's germline CDR1 is MNHEY and CDR2 SVGEGT. V was pared by 5 bases and J by 7 bases, with 8 bases of the junction left unmatched. This CDR3 has 17 amino acids. For the CDR3, the DNA is TGTGCCAGCAGTACGGGACTAGCGGGGGGGCCAAGAAATGAGCAGTTCTTC. Its translation is CASSTGLAGGPRNEQFF.

This clonotype turned up a few times. The chain carries TRBV6-1 and TRBJ2-7; maybe TRBD2 (7 bases). Trimming took off 0 bases at V and 7 bases at J, with 19 bases between the two ends. The CDR3 consists of 16 residues. Per the germline V gene, CDR1 is MNHNS and CDR2 is SASEGT. CDR3 protein: CASSEAGGGAAREQYF. CDR3 sequence (DNA): TGTGCCAGCAGTGAAGCTGGGGGGGGGGCGGCGCGGGAGCAGTACTTC.

The chain couples TRBV5-6 to TRBJ1-3; D is unclear. The CDR3 consists of 14 residues. V lost 0 bases to trimming and J lost 7 bases, with 11 bases between them. Germline V gene sequence: CDR1 SGHDT, CDR2 YYEEEE. The CDR3 DNA sequence: TGTGCCAGCAGCTTGGAGTCCCGGTTGAACACCATATATTTT. This encodes CASSLESRLNTIYF.

At least ten counts were recorded for this clonotype. Written as DNA, the CDR3 is TGTGCCAGCAGCAACGCCGGGACAGTTACAGATACGCAGTATTTT. Protein: CASSNAGTVTDTQYF. The V and J genes are TRBV5-6 and TRBJ2-3; 7 positions agree with TRBD1. This CDR3 is 15 amino acids long. J was trimmed by 3 bases and V by 4 bases; bases with no gene match: 8. CDR1 and CDR2 (germline): SGHDT, YYEEEE.

This clonotype was counted between two and nine times. The chain carries TRBV4-1 and TRBJ1-2; D perhaps matches TRBD1 (5 bases). The CDR3 length is 14 residues. Per the germline V gene, CDR1 is MGHRA and CDR2 is YSYEKL. V dropped 3 bases and J dropped 2 bases, with 10 bases sitting between them. The CDR3, as DNA: TGCGCCAGCAGCCACGGACACTTGAACTATGGCTACACCTTC. Translated: CASSHGHLNYGYTF.

This rearrangement joins TRBV29-1 to TRBJ2-5; TRBD1 matches 9 bases. Per germline, CDR1 SQVTM and CDR2 ANQGSEA. CDR3 length: 12 residues. The trim removed 7 bases at V and 7 bases at J, leaving 7 bases unmatched. CDR3 sequence reads: CSAGQGEGTQYF. In nucleotides, the CDR3 is TGCAGCGCGGGACAGGGAGAAGGGACCCAGTACTTC.

This clonotype was detected ten times or more. The chain has TRBV27 and TRBJ1-1, with 10 bases aligning to TRBD1. This CDR3 has 16 amino acids. Germline CDR1 reads MNHEY; CDR2 reads SMNVEV (reference sequence). V lost 5 bases, J lost 6 bases, and 12 bases stayed unmatched. CDR3 protein: CASSPPGQGWMAEAFF. CDR3 DNA sequence: TGTGCCAGCAGTCCACCGGGACAGGGGTGGATGGCTGAAGCTTTCTTT.

This clonotype has a count of ten or more. The chain joins TRBV20-1 to TRBJ2-3, with D uncertain. Per germline, CDR1 DFQATT and CDR2 SNEGSKA (reference sequence). The CDR3 extends over 14 amino acids. V gave up 4 bases and J gave up 2 bases, with 13 bases separating them. The CDR3 loop reads CSATILPLTDTQYF. CDR3 nucleotides: TGCAGTGCTACAATACTACCACTCACAGATACGCAGTATTTT.